This is a list of T cell receptor beta chains from one sample in a study of cytomegalovirus exposure and HLA in healthy donors. Libraries were prepared by immunoSEQ multiplex PCR; TCRdb keeps only in-frame clonotypes and omits some of them. The sample lists about 120,000 clones; 74% were seen once. The sample was PBMCs. The receptors stem from a human donor in good health. Each CDR3 is given with its conserved first and last residue. The order of the fields is CDR3 DNA, CDR3 protein, V gene, J gene, clone size, D gene. The D gene is left open where the match is weak. Clone size appears in some rows only: once, few, many, or a class for an expanded clone.

TGTGCCAGCAGACGACAGGGACAAGAAAAACTGTTTTTT	CASRRQGQEKLFF	TRBV6-1	TRBJ1-4	-	TRBD1
TGTGCCAGCGGCCAGGGGACAGCTAACACCGGGGAGCTGTTTTTT	CASGQGTANTGELFF	TRBV7-2	TRBJ2-2	once	TRBD1
TGTGCCAGCAGCTCGAGGACAGGGGGTTTTTCTGGGGCCAACGTCCTGACTTTC	CASSSRTGGFSGANVLTF	TRBV5-4	TRBJ2-6	-	TRBD1
TGTGCCAGCTCACCACCGGGGGGGGCGCAGAGTGAGCAGTACTTC	CASSPPGGAQSEQYF	TRBV18	TRBJ2-7	-	-
TGTGCCAGCAGCTCGCCCCCGGGGGCTGAAGCTTTCTTT	CASSSPPGAEAFF	TRBV7-8	TRBJ1-1	-	-
TGTGCCAGCAGCTTACAACTAGCGGGCGGGATGGCAGATACGCAGTATTTT	CASSLQLAGGMADTQYF	TRBV7-9	TRBJ2-3	-	TRBD2
TGTGCCAGCAGCCGGGACAGGGAAAAAGCACCCCTCCACTTT	CASSRDREKAPLHF	TRBV7-9	TRBJ1-6	-	TRBD1
TGTGCCAGCAGCCAAGGCCGGGACACTGAAGCTTTCTTT	CASSQGRDTEAFF	TRBV4-2	TRBJ1-1	few	-
TGTGCCAGCAGCTTATCAACAGGCTACGAGCAGTACTTC	CASSLSTGYEQYF	TRBV11-2	TRBJ2-7	-	-
TGTGCCAGCAGCAAAGGAAGGGGGAGCTCTGGGGCCAACGTCCTGACTTTC	CASSKGRGSSGANVLTF	TRBV21-1	TRBJ2-6	-	-
TGCAGCTTCGAGAGTACAAGAGGTTCCGGGGAGCTGTTTTTT	CSFESTRGSGELFF	TRBV29-1	TRBJ2-2	-	-
TGTGCCAGCAGCCTTCCGAGATCAGGGGGAAACTATGGCTACACCTTC	CASSLPRSGGNYGYTF	TRBV7-2	TRBJ1-2	-	TRBD1
TGTGCCAGCAGTTACGTAGGGAGAACTAATGAAAAACTGTTTTTT	CASSYVGRTNEKLFF	TRBV6-6	TRBJ1-4	once	-
TGCGCCAGCAGTACAGGGGTTCAACCCCAGCATTTT	CASSTGVQPQHF	TRBV10-1	TRBJ1-5	-	TRBD1
TGTGCCAGCAGTTACTCGAGGTGGAAAGATAATTCACCCCTCCACTTT	CASSYSRWKDNSPLHF	TRBV6-5	TRBJ1-6	-	-
TGTGCCAGCAGTCTGGGACAGGTGAATAATTCACCCCTCCACTTT	CASSLGQVNNSPLHF	TRBV28	TRBJ1-6	-	TRBD1
TGTGCCAGCAGTGCTGTAGGGGGGACTACGATTTACAATGAGCAGTTCTTC	CASSAVGGTTIYNEQFF	TRBV6-1	TRBJ2-1	-	-
TGTGCCAGCAGCATTCTACAGGGACGCGGTGGCTACACCTTC	CASSILQGRGGYTF	TRBV5-4	TRBJ1-2	-	-
TGTGCCAGCAGCTGGACTAGCGGGAGAAATGAGCAGTTCTTC	CASSWTSGRNEQFF	TRBV7-6	TRBJ2-1	-	TRBD2
TGTGCCAGCAGCTTAGAGGGACAGGCCAATGAGCAGTTCTTC	CASSLEGQANEQFF	TRBV7-9	TRBJ2-1	few	TRBD1
TGTGCCAGCAGTTTATCGGGGGGTCAGCCCCAGCATTTT	CASSLSGGQPQHF	TRBV28	TRBJ1-5	once	-
TGTGCCAGCAGTTTGTGGGGGACTAACTCCTACAATGAGCAGTTCTTC	CASSLWGTNSYNEQFF	TRBV28	TRBJ2-1	-	TRBD2
TGTGCCAGCAGTTACTTCCGGGGGGCTGCTGGCTACACCTTC	CASSYFRGAAGYTF	TRBV6-5	TRBJ1-2	few	-
TGTGCCAGTAGTAGACTAGCGGTCACAGATACGCAGTATTTT	CASSRLAVTDTQYF	TRBV19	TRBJ2-3	few	TRBD2
TGTGCCAGCAGCTTAGCTTCGGGGGGGAACACTGAAGCTTTCTTT	CASSLASGGNTEAFF	TRBV7-2	TRBJ1-1	-	-
TGCGCCAGCAGCCAAGCGGGGGGAGGGAACTATGGCTACACCTTC	CASSQAGGGNYGYTF	TRBV4-1	TRBJ1-2	-	-
TGCGCCAGCAGCCACGAAACGGCGGTCGTAACTGAAGCTTTCTTT	CASSHETAVVTEAFF	TRBV4-1	TRBJ1-1	once	-
TGTGCCAGTAAGGTACAGGGGGGAAACACCGGGGAGCTGTTTTTT	CASKVQGGNTGELFF	TRBV19	TRBJ2-2	once	TRBD1
TGTGCCAGCCTATCCACCTTAGTAACCGGGGAGCTGTTTTTT	CASLSTLVTGELFF	TRBV6-6	TRBJ2-2	-	-
TGTGCCAGTAGACGACAGGGGGAAGCTTTCTTT	CASRRQGEAFF	TRBV19	TRBJ1-1	-	TRBD1
TGTGCCAGCAGCTTAATTGAGGCGATGAACACTGAAGCTTTCTTT	CASSLIEAMNTEAFF	TRBV7-8	TRBJ1-1	-	-
TGTGCCACCAGTCCTTTAGGGGTTCGGGAGACCCAGTACTTC	CATSPLGVRETQYF	TRBV15	TRBJ2-5	once	-
TGTGCCAGCAGCGTTAGGACTAGCGGGAGCCTCGGTGAGCAGTTCTTC	CASSVRTSGSLGEQFF	TRBV9	TRBJ2-1	-	TRBD2
TGTGCCAGCAGACCGGGACAGAGTAATGAAAAACTGTTTTTT	CASRPGQSNEKLFF	TRBV2	TRBJ1-4	-	TRBD1
TGTGCCACCCAGGGGGGAAACAATCAGCCCCAGCATTTT	CATQGGNNQPQHF	TRBV6-6	TRBJ1-5	-	TRBD1
TGTGCCAGCAGCTCTCCGGGACTAGGGAACACTGAAGCTTTCTTT	CASSSPGLGNTEAFF	TRBV5-4	TRBJ1-1	-	-
TGTGCCAGCAGCCACGGACTAGCGGGAGTAAATGAGCAGTTCTTC	CASSHGLAGVNEQFF	TRBV7-9	TRBJ2-1	-	TRBD2
TGTGCCAGCAGCTTGTCCCCCTCTTCCAGGGCTCCTAACGAGCAGTACTTC	CASSLSPSSRAPNEQYF	TRBV5-6	TRBJ2-7	-	-
TGTGCCAGCAGTGTAAATAGCGCGAACACCGGGGAGCTGTTTTTT	CASSVNSANTGELFF	TRBV6-4	TRBJ2-2	-	-
TGTGCCAGCAAACAGGCGATATTACCCAACTATGGCTACACCTTC	CASKQAILPNYGYTF	TRBV6-1	TRBJ1-2	-	-
TGCGCCAGCAGCTTGGCCAGAGGGACAGGGACGATGAACACTGAAGCTTTCTTT	CASSLARGTGTMNTEAFF	TRBV5-1	TRBJ1-1	-	TRBD1
TGTGCCAGCAAGGCTAGCGGGAGTTATGAGCAGTTCTTC	CASKASGSYEQFF	TRBV11-2	TRBJ2-1	-	TRBD2
TGTGCCAGCAGCTCCCCTAGCGGAGATACGCAGTATTTT	CASSSPSGDTQYF	TRBV13	TRBJ2-3	-	TRBD2
TGTGCCAGCAGCCCCCCGGGGTATGGGGGCACAGATACGCAGTATTTT	CASSPPGYGGTDTQYF	TRBV7-2	TRBJ2-3	-	-
TGTGCCAGCAGCCGGGACAGGGGGCTTCGGAACACTGAAGCTTTCTTT	CASSRDRGLRNTEAFF	TRBV5-4	TRBJ1-1	-	TRBD1